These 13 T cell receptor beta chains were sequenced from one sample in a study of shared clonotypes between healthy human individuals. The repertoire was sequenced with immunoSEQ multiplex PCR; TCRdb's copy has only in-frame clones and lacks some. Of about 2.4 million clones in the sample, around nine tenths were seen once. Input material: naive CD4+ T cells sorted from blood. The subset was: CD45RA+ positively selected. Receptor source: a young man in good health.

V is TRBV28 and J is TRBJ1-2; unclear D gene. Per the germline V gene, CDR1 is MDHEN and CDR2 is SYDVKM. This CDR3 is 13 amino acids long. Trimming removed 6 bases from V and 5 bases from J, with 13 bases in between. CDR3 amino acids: CASSPRDWYGYTF. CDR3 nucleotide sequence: TGTGCCAGCAGCCCCCGAGATTGGTATGGCTACACCTTC.

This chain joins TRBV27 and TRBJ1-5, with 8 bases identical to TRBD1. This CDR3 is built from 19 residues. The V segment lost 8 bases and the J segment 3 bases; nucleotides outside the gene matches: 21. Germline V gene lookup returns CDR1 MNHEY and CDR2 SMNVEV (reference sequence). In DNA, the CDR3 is TGTGCCAGCGCTGTTTCCCTAGGACAGGGTGGTCGGTACAATCAGCCCCAGCATTTT. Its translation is CASAVSLGQGGRYNQPQHF.

The CDR3 region has the DNA TGCGCCAGCAGCTTACCCGGGACTAGCGGGGGGGCAGATACGCAGTATTTT. This sequence encodes CASSLPGTSGGADTQYF. The chain recombines TRBV5-1 with TRBJ2-3, with 16 bases lining up with TRBD2. The germline V gene encodes CDR1 SGHRS and CDR2 YFSETQ. V shed 2 bases, J shed 4 bases, and the junction held 4 bases outside the gene matches. CDR3 length: 17 residues. Full variable domain (outside the CDR3, taken from reference TRBV5-1 and TRBJ2-3): KAGVTQTPRYLIKTRGQQVTLSCSPISGHRSVSWYQQTPGQGLQFLFEYFSETQRNKGNFPGRFSGRQFSNSRSEMNVSTLELGDSALYLCASSLPGTSGGADTQYFGPGTRLTVL.

The CDR3 loop reads CASSPRGGPQETQYF. The CDR3 nucleotides read TGTGCCAGCAGCCCCCGTGGGGGGCCCCAAGAGACCCAGTACTTC. V gene TRBV7-9 combines with J gene TRBJ2-5, with D tentatively TRBD1 or TRBD2 (6 bases each). Germline V gives CDR1 SEHNR, CDR2 FQNEAQ (reference sequence). V dropped 5 bases and J dropped 1 base, with 14 bases sitting between them. This CDR3 is built from 15 residues.

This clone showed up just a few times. This chain's CDR3 is CASSLGQAMNTEAFF. The CDR3 nucleotides are TGTGCCAGCAGCCTTGGGCAGGCTATGAACACTGAAGCTTTCTTT. V is TRBV9 and J is TRBJ1-1, with D unresolved. Per germline, CDR1 SGDLS and CDR2 YYNGEE. This CDR3 spans 15 amino acids. The V gene lost 4 bases and the J gene lost 0 bases, with 13 bases spanning the gap. The full variable domain, completed using reference TRBV9 and TRBJ1-1, is DSGVTQTPKHLITATGQRVTLRCSPRSGDLSVYWYQQSLDQGLQFLIQYYNGEERAKGNILERFSAQQFPDLHSELNLSSLELGDSALYFCASSLGQAMNTEAFFGQGTRLTVV.

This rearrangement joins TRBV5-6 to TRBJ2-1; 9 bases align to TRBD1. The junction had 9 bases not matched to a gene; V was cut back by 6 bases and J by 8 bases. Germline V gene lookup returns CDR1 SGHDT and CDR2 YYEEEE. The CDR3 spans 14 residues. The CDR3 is CASTTQGARDEQFF. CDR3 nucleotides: TGTGCCAGCACCACACAGGGGGCGCGGGATGAGCAGTTCTTC.

The CDR3: CASSHTSSLSGYEQFF. CDR3 nucleotide sequence: TGCGCCAGCAGCCATACGTCTAGCCTCTCCGGCTATGAGCAGTTCTTC. The V call is TRBV5-1, the J call TRBJ2-1; tentative D call: TRBD2 (5 bases). CDR3 length: 16 residues. The V end lost 4 bases, the J end lost 8 bases, and 22 bases lay between the germline ends. From germline, CDR1 is SGHRS and CDR2 YFSETQ.

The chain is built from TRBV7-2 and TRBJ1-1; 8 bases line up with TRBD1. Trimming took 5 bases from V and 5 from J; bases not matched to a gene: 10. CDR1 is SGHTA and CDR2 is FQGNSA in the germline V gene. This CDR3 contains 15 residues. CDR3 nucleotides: TGTGCCAGCAGCCCCCAACAGGGGGGAGGGACTGAAGCTTTCTTT. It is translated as CASSPQQGGGTEAFF.

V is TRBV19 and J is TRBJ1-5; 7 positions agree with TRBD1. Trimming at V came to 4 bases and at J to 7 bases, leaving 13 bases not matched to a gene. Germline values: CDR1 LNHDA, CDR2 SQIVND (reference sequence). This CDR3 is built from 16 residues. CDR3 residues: CASSTTGAGLSQPQHF. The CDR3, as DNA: TGTGCCAGTAGTACTACAGGGGCGGGCCTAAGCCAGCCCCAGCATTTT.

CDR3 sequence reads: CASSPPGAYNSPLHF. Here the CDR3 DNA reads TGTGCCAGCAGCCCCCCGGGGGCCTATAATTCACCCCTCCACTTT. The chain links TRBV5-6 to TRBJ1-6; tentative D call: TRBD1 (5 bases). There are 15 residues in the CDR3. Per germline, CDR1 SGHDT and CDR2 YYEEEE. V lost 4 bases and J 2 bases, leaving 10 bases between the germline ends.

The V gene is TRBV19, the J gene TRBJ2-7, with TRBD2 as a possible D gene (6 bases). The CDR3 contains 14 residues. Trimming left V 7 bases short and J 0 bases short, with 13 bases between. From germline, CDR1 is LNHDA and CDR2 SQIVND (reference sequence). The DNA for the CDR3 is TGTGCCAGTACCAGGGACTCTAACTCCTACGAGCAGTACTTC. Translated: CASTRDSNSYEQYF.

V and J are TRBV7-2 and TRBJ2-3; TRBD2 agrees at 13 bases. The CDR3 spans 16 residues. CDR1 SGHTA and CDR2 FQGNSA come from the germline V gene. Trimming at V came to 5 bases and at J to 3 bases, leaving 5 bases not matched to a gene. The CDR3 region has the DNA TGTGCCAGCAGCCTAACTAGCGGGAGGGTTACAGATACGCAGTATTTT. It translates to CASSLTSGRVTDTQYF.

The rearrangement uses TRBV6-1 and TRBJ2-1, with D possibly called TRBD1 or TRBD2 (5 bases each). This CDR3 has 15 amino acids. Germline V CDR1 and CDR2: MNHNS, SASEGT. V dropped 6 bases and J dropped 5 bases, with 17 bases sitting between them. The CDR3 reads CASRGEDLGNNEQFF. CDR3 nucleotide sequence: TGTGCCAGCAGGGGGGAAGACCTGGGGAACAATGAGCAGTTCTTC.